The clone carrying this T cell receptor (beta chain) was detected only once. Antigen specificity is unknown. This specimen belongs to a study of T-cell reconstitution after alpha-beta-depleted transplantation in children. The library targeted TCRbeta and was prepared with unique molecular identifiers. MiXCR, applied by TCRdb to the PCR reads, yields one record per CDR3 protein. The table lists around 700,000 distinct CDR3 sequences, about 12% of them singletons, with 0.79% in the top ten. Regarding the study as a whole: Surviving thymic progenitors and recipient T cells were the source of high TCRbeta diversity at day 60 in some patients. Several hundred graft clones that had expanded were reportedly the source of alpha-beta T cells about two months after transplant. Newly made T cells mostly supplied T-cell counts and diversity one year after transplant.

The specimen comprised PBMCs, sampled before TCRalphabeta/CD19-depleted stem cell transplant. The sequence derives from a girl aged 2 to 10 with congenital amegakaryocytic thrombocytopenia, due to receive a stem cell transplant.

In DNA form, the CDR3 reads TGTGCCAGCAGCTTTGTGGGACAGGGGAAATACACTGAAGCTTTCTTT. Translation gives CASSFVGQGKYTEAFF. The chain is built from TRBV7-8 and TRBJ1-1, with TRBD1 identical over 10 bases. V shed 3 bases and J 3 bases; nucleotides not matched to a gene: 7. This CDR3 comprises 16 residues. Germline V gene sequence: CDR1 SGHVS, CDR2 FQNEAQ.